A single sample gave rise to the 18 T cell receptor beta chains below, sequenced in a study of T cells in Graves' hyperthyroidism and ophthalmopathy. RNA transcripts served as the template for amplifying TCR beta CDR3 regions. HTBI primers were the set used in a first-round RT-PCR of the TCR CDR3. Using its own MiXCR run on the multiplex PCR reads, TCRdb lists one record per CDR3 protein. This sample has about 580,000 distinct CDR3 sequences, with roughly 14% found just once. Sequenced material: blood. The receptors were sampled from a woman aged 25 to 45 with Graves' hyperthyroidism that later progressed to Graves' ophthalmopathy.

V gene TRBV5-1 combines with J gene TRBJ2-5; TRBD2 agrees at 7 bases. CDR3 length equals 12 residues. After removal of 5 bases from V and 3 bases from J, the junction contained 1 base not matched to a gene. CDR1 and CDR2 (germline): SGHRS, YFSETQ. CDR3 sequence reads: CASRSGEETQYF. For the CDR3, the DNA is TGCGCCAGCAGGAGCGGGGAAGAGACCCAGTACTTC. Combining the CDR3 with reference TRBV5-1 and TRBJ2-5 gives the whole variable domain KAGVTQTPRYLIKTRGQQVTLSCSPISGHRSVSWYQQTPGQGLQFLFEYFSETQRNKGNFPGRFSGRQFSNSRSEMNVSTLELGDSALYLCASRSGEETQYFGPGTRLLVL.

This clonotype was seen at least ten times. The chain couples TRBV29-1 to TRBJ1-1; D gene uncertain. Germline-derived CDR1 and CDR2 are SQVTM and ANQGSEA. The CDR3 contains 13 residues. Trimming shortened V by 4 bases and J by 1 base, and 10 bases separated the two germline ends. CDR3 coding DNA: TGCAGCGTTGGGGCAGAGTCGAACACTGAAGCTTTCTTT. The encoded protein is CSVGAESNTEAFF.

This clonotype occurred a few times. In nucleotides, the CDR3 is TGTGCCAGCAGTTACCTGGCTAGCCACAATGAGCAGTTCTTC. Translating gives CASSYLASHNEQFF. The chain carries TRBV6-2 or TRBV6-3 and TRBJ2-1; the D gene is possibly TRBD2 (5 bases). V lost 2 bases and J lost 5, with 10 bases in between. Germline V gene sequence: CDR1 MNHEY, CDR2 SVGEGT. The CDR3 spans 14 residues.

J is TRBJ2-1 and V is TRBV20-1; TRBD2 matches at 11 bases. CDR3 length: 16 residues. V dropped 1 base and J dropped 6; count of bases not matched to a gene: 8. Germline V gene sequence: CDR1 DFQATT, CDR2 SNEGSKA (reference sequence). CDR3 protein: CSARGVLAGVGNEQFF. The DNA for the CDR3 is TGCAGTGCTAGAGGCGTACTAGCGGGAGTTGGCAATGAGCAGTTCTTC.

This clonotype was recorded many times. The CDR3 loop is CASSLRLGAFF. DNA for the CDR3: TGTGCCAGCAGTTTGAGGCTGGGAGCTTTCTTT. This chain uses TRBV12-3 or TRBV12-4 with TRBJ1-1; D ambiguous. The CDR3 spans 11 residues. V was pared by 3 bases and J by 10 bases, with 9 bases between.

The chain uses TRBV6-5 and TRBJ1-4, with a weak D call TRBD1 (5 bases). This CDR3 comprises 17 residues. Deletions cut 2 bases from V and 8 bases from J, with 21 bases between. CDR1 and CDR2 (germline): MNHEY, SVGAGI. The chain's CDR3 is CASSYGGRRLGGEKLFF. As DNA, the CDR3 is TGTGCCAGCAGTTACGGGGGACGGAGGTTAGGTGGAGAAAAACTGTTTTTT.

The genes are TRBV3-1 and TRBJ1-6; 9 bases match TRBD1. The CDR3 sequence is 14 residues long. Germline loops: CDR1 LGHDT, CDR2 YNNKEL (reference sequence). V lost 4 bases and J lost 11; bases outside the gene matches: 6. The chain's CDR3 is CASSRGQGTTPLHF. CDR3 bases: TGTGCCAGCAGCCGCGGACAGGGGACGACACCCCTCCACTTT.

The V and J genes are TRBV5-1 and TRBJ1-2, with 8 bases identical to TRBD1. V gave up 4 bases and J gave up 4 bases; unmatched junction bases: 6. There are 14 residues in the CDR3. The germline V gene encodes CDR1 SGHRS and CDR2 YFSETQ. The CDR3 is CASSDGTGGYGYTF. DNA for the CDR3: TGCGCCAGCAGCGACGGAACAGGGGGCTATGGCTACACCTTC.

The gene calls are TRBV6-1 and TRBJ1-4; D possibly corresponds to TRBD1 (5 bases). Looked up from germline, CDR1 is MNHNS and CDR2 is SASEGT. Trimming left V 5 bases short and J 4 bases short, with 14 bases between. The CDR3 runs 15 residues. The CDR3 bases are TGTGCCAGCAGTACTGGGGGGGTTCTTAATGAAAAACTGTTTTTT. It specifies CASSTGGVLNEKLFF.

This clonotype was seen a few times. The rearrangement joins TRBV28 to TRBJ2-2; D gene uncertain. Per germline, CDR1 MDHEN and CDR2 SYDVKM. With 8 bases removed from V and 7 bases from J, the gap between germline ends came to 8 bases. The CDR3 runs to 11 residues. In DNA, the CDR3 is TGTGCCAGCGGGGTAGTCGGGGAGCTGTTTTTT. It specifies CASGVVGELFF.

The chain links TRBV9 to TRBJ2-1; a possible D gene is TRBD2 (6 bases). The CDR3 consists of 13 residues. CDR1 and CDR2 (germline): SGDLS, YYNGEE. V lost 0 bases and J 6 bases, leaving 7 bases between the germline ends. The CDR3, as DNA: TGTGCCAGCAGCGTAGCGGAGGGCAATGAGCAGTTCTTC. Protein product: CASSVAEGNEQFF. Based on the CDR3 plus reference TRBV9 and TRBJ2-1, the full variable domain is DSGVTQTPKHLITATGQRVTLRCSPRSGDLSVYWYQQSLDQGLQFLIQYYNGEERAKGNILERFSAQQFPDLHSELNLSSLELGDSALYFCASSVAEGNEQFFGPGTRLTVL.

This clonotype was found many times. V usage is TRBV19 and J usage is TRBJ1-1; a weak D match, TRBD1 (5 bases). The CDR3 is made up of 15 amino acids. Germline CDR1 and CDR2: LNHDA and SQIVND (reference sequence). Trimming removed 5 bases from V and 4 bases from J, with 17 bases in between. The CDR3: CASSAWDRQATEAFF. Written as DNA, the CDR3 is TGTGCCAGTAGTGCGTGGGACCGCCAAGCCACTGAAGCTTTCTTT.

As to this clonotype: Relative to the germline gene, one junction end is altered; a read error may explain this. This chain connects TRBV20-1 to TRBJ1-5; 9 bases agree with TRBD1. Germline lookup yields CDR1 DFQATT and CDR2 SNEGSKA (reference sequence). CDR3 length equals 15 residues. This CDR3 reads CNARDLGQGTQPQHF. Here the CDR3 DNA reads TGCAATGCTAGAGACCTCGGACAGGGGACTCAGCCCCAGCATTTT.

Ten or more counts support this clonotype. CDR3 in DNA: TGTGCCAGTAGTCCCCGAGCGGGAGCGGGGAACACTGAAGCTTTCTTT. Translation: CASSPRAGAGNTEAFF. The chain couples TRBV19 to TRBJ1-1; D is unclear. Germline V gene data show CDR1 as LNHDA and CDR2 as SQIVND (reference sequence). The CDR3 covers 16 residues. Trimming removed 5 bases at V and 1 base at J, with 17 bases between.

This clonotype has ten or more counts. This chain links TRBV15 with TRBJ2-1; maybe TRBD1 (6 bases). V was clipped by 0 bases and J by 8 bases, with 11 bases between them. The CDR3 consists of 14 residues. The germline gives CDR1 LNHNV, CDR2 YYDKDF (reference sequence). CDR3 DNA sequence: TGTGCCACCAGCAGAGATCGCAGGGGATATGAGCAGTTCTTC. It yields the protein CATSRDRRGYEQFF.

This clonotype was seen at least ten times. V and J are TRBV20-1 and TRBJ1-1; tentative D call: TRBD1 (6 bases). CDR1 is DFQATT and CDR2 is SNEGSKA in the germline V gene (reference sequence). This CDR3 has 13 residues. Trimming took 1 base from V and 5 from J, leaving 11 bases between them. The CDR3 sequence is CSARGGGQTEAFF. The CDR3 DNA follows: TGCAGTGCTAGAGGGGGGGGGCAGACTGAAGCTTTCTTT.

This clonotype appeared a few times. The V call is TRBV4-2, the J call TRBJ1-2; D might be TRBD1 (5 bases). V dropped 0 bases and J dropped 4 bases, with 12 bases sitting between them. The CDR3 runs 15 residues. CDR1 and CDR2 (germline): LGHNA, YNFKEQ. CDR3 amino acids: CASSQDGADIYGYTF. For the CDR3, the DNA is TGTGCCAGCAGCCAAGATGGGGCAGATATCTATGGCTACACCTTC.

Concerning this clonotype itself: A clone one base away is much larger, so this may be a read error. This chain links TRBV2 with TRBJ2-1, with 11 bases fitting TRBD2. The V gene's germline CDR1 is SNHLY and CDR2 FYNNEI. Trimming removed 2 bases from V and 5 bases from J; junction bases left unmatched: 2. The CDR3 is made up of 15 amino acids. The CDR3 nucleotides read TGTGCCAGCAGTGAACGACTAGCGGGACACAATGAGCAGTTCTTC. It is translated as CASSERLAGHNEQFF.